The present entry profiles one TCR beta chain with its context. Its antigen is currently unknown. This sample is part of a study of cytomegalovirus exposure and HLA in healthy donors. PCR employed 60 Vbeta and 13 Jbeta primers. Original data processing: Later work found approximately 87 million unique TCR beta chains, with roughly 11 million shared. Using immunoSEQ multiplex PCR, the repertoire was profiled, and TCRdb retains in-frame clones only, with some absent. Clone size and the V and J calls come from that table; the DNA yielded D and trimming. The top ten clones hold 2% to 2.5% of a sample with roughly 120,000 clones, 79% of them seen once. Regarding the study as a whole: An analysis was carried out at a later point. It showed that HLA-associated TCR beta chains were more clonally expanded than equally common non-associated chains. With DRB1 most and HLA-C fewest, TCR association rates differed between HLA loci in a later analysis. Researchers reportedly found TCR beta sequences accurately predicted most subjects' HLA-A and HLA-B alleles.

The sequence derives from a man between 18 and 35 years old in good health and CMV-seronegative. Material for sequencing was PBMCs.

The CDR3: CASSRQLGQPQHF. CDR3 DNA: TGTGCCAGCAGTCGACAGTTAGGTCAGCCCCAGCATTTT. This chain links TRBV11-2 with TRBJ1-5, with D maybe TRBD1 (5 bases). V lost 6 bases and J lost 6, with 12 bases in between. The CDR3 spans 13 residues. CDR1 and CDR2 from the germline V gene are SGHAT and FQNNGV.